What follows are 26 T cell receptor beta chains derived from one specimen sequenced in a study of T cells after posttransplantation cyclophosphamide. This table comes from immunoSEQ multiplex PCR, and its TCRdb copy is limited to in-frame clones, with some not included. The sample carries 25,000 or so clones, about 83% recorded once. Specimen: PBMCs. The receptors stem from a woman aged 55-69 years with a blood cancer, CMV-positive, and with a related stem cell donor.

This chain uses TRBV4-2 with TRBJ2-1, with 8 bases identical to TRBD2. The length of the CDR3 is 15 residues. Germline V gene data show CDR1 as LGHNA and CDR2 as YNFKEQ. V shed 5 bases and J 6 bases; nucleotides not matched to a gene: 9. Here the CDR3 reads CASSNAAGAVNEQFF. Here the CDR3 DNA reads TGTGCCAGCAGCAACGCAGCGGGAGCCGTCAATGAGCAGTTCTTC.

DNA for the CDR3: TGCGCCAGCAGCTTACACCGGGACAGGGGGGAATCCTACGAGCAGTACTTC. Translating it yields CASSLHRDRGESYEQYF. The chain links TRBV4-1 to TRBJ2-5, with 11 bases identical to TRBD1. The DNA end is more similar to TRBJ2-7, so the J call may be wrong. The CDR3 is made up of 17 amino acids. Germline assignment: CDR1 MGHRA and CDR2 YSYEKL.

V and J are TRBV7-6 and TRBJ1-5, with D unresolved. Trimming removed 1 base at V and 5 bases at J, with 12 bases between. The CDR3 loop spans 15 amino acids. Germline CDR1 SGHVS, CDR2 FNYEAQ. The CDR3 DNA reads TGTGCCAGCAGCTTAGTTTCCGGGTTTGATCAGCCCCAGCATTTT. Its protein is CASSLVSGFDQPQHF.

V and J are TRBV19 and TRBJ2-1, with TRBD1 identical over 9 bases. The ends lost 1 base at V and 4 bases at J; junction bases unmatched: 5. Germline values: CDR1 LNHDA, CDR2 SQIVND (reference sequence). CDR3 size: 16 residues. CDR3 loop: CASSIGRGTGYNEQFF. The CDR3 DNA reads as TGTGCCAGTAGTATAGGGAGGGGGACAGGGTACAATGAGCAGTTCTTC. The entire variable domain, with the rest obtained from reference TRBV19 and TRBJ2-1, is as follows: DGGITQSPKYLFRKEGQNVTLSCEQNLNHDAMYWYRQDPGQGLRLIYYSQIVNDFQKGDIAEGYSVSREKKESFPLTVTSAQKNPTAFYLCASSIGRGTGYNEQFFGPGTRLTVL.

This clone was seen only a few times. This rearrangement joins TRBV2 to TRBJ1-1, with a weak D call TRBD1 (5 bases). The CDR3 contains 13 residues. The germline gives CDR1 SNHLY, CDR2 FYNNEI. Trimming removed 2 bases from V and 7 bases from J, with 11 bases in between. CDR3: CASSERGRSEAFF. CDR3 coding DNA: TGTGCCAGCAGTGAAAGGGGCAGGAGTGAAGCTTTCTTT.

This clone was recorded once. The V and J genes are TRBV30 and TRBJ1-1, with D maybe TRBD1 (5 bases). Germline V gives CDR1 GTSNPN, CDR2 SVGIG (reference sequence). V dropped 5 bases and J dropped 1 base, with 11 bases sitting between them. The CDR3 length is 13 residues. The CDR3 protein is CAWGRGSNTEAFF. CDR3 nucleotides: TGTGCCTGGGGAAGGGGCTCGAACACTGAAGCTTTCTTT.

This clone was counted once. The gene calls are TRBV19 and TRBJ1-5; a possible D gene is TRBD1 (6 bases). With 7 bases removed from V and 10 bases from J, the gap between germline ends came to 17 bases. This CDR3 has 13 amino acids. Germline assignment: CDR1 LNHDA and CDR2 SQIVND (reference sequence). CDR3 sequence: CASKTGDVSPQHF. CDR3 in DNA: TGTGCCAGTAAGACAGGTGATGTCAGTCCCCAGCATTTT.

The chain links TRBV6-1 to TRBJ2-1; D is unresolved. The V gene's germline CDR1 is MNHNS and CDR2 SASEGT. The CDR3 is 16 residues long. The V end was cut by 2 bases, the J end by 4 bases, with 15 bases between. CDR3 amino acids: CASSESRSTGYNEQFF. CDR3 DNA sequence: TGTGCCAGCAGTGAATCAAGGAGTACGGGTTACAATGAGCAGTTCTTC.

The J gene is TRBJ1-1, the V gene TRBV29-1; 7 bases agree with TRBD1. V was pared by 7 bases and J by 1 base, with 6 bases of the junction left unmatched. The germline V gene has CDR1 SQVTM and CDR2 ANQGSEA. The CDR3 loop spans 13 amino acids. The CDR3 coding sequence is TGCAGCGCCCCGGACAGGTCGAACACTGAAGCTTTCTTT. Its protein product is CSAPDRSNTEAFF.

V and J are TRBV18 and TRBJ1-1; no reliable D call. CDR3 length: 13 amino acids. V shed 6 bases and J shed 5 bases, with 13 bases lying between them. Germline CDR1 and CDR2: KGHSH and LQKENI. This CDR3 reads CASSYSGETEAFF. CDR3 in DNA: TGTGCCAGCTCCTACTCCGGGGAGACTGAAGCTTTCTTT.

This chain joins TRBV27 and TRBJ1-2, with 10 bases lining up with TRBD1. Per germline, CDR1 MNHEY and CDR2 SMNVEV (reference sequence). The CDR3 runs to 14 residues. Trimming took 6 bases from V and 7 from J; bases not matched to a gene: 8. The DNA for the CDR3 is TGTGCCAGCAGCTCCGACAGGGGGCTGGGTGGCTACACCTTC. Protein product: CASSSDRGLGGYTF.

The rearrangement uses TRBV5-4 and TRBJ2-1; D call uncertain. With 0 bases removed from V and 5 bases from J, the gap between germline ends came to 6 bases. CDR1 SGHNT and CDR2 YYREEE come from the germline V gene (reference sequence). This CDR3 contains 13 residues. In nucleotides, the CDR3 is TGTGCCAGCAGCTTGGTCCCTAACAATGAGCAGTTCTTC. Translated: CASSLVPNNEQFF.

The chain carries TRBV15 and TRBJ1-5; D may be TRBD1 (5 bases). CDR1 is LNHNV and CDR2 is YYDKDF in the germline V gene (reference sequence). The CDR3 sequence is 16 residues long. V shed 8 bases and J shed 0 bases, with 17 bases lying between them. This CDR3 is CATAPGRLLSNQPQHF. In nucleotides, the CDR3 is TGTGCCACCGCCCCAGGGAGGCTCCTTAGCAATCAGCCCCAGCATTTT.

The J gene is TRBJ2-7, the V gene TRBV2, with TRBD1 matching 9 bases. Germline assignment: CDR1 SNHLY and CDR2 FYNNEI. This CDR3 comprises 13 residues. V trimming: 10 bases; J trimming: 5 bases; junction bases outside the gene matches: 9. The CDR3 sequence: CATHPGQGNEQYF. DNA for the CDR3: TGTGCCACCCACCCGGGACAGGGCAACGAGCAGTACTTC.

V gene TRBV7-9 combines with J gene TRBJ1-2; 8 bases are shared with TRBD1. Losses at the gene ends were 1 base for V and 4 bases for J; bases not matched to a gene: 11. The germline gives CDR1 SEHNR, CDR2 FQNEAQ (reference sequence). The CDR3 loop spans 17 amino acids. In DNA, the CDR3 is TGTGCCAGCAGCTTAGGGGAGTTCGGACAGGGCGGCTATGGCTACACCTTC. Protein sequence: CASSLGEFGQGGYGYTF. Full variable domain (rest looked up from reference TRBV7-9 and TRBJ1-2): DTGVSQNPRHKITKRGQNVTFRCDPISEHNRLYWYRQTLGQGPEFLTYFQNEAQLEKSRLLSDRFSAERPKGSFSTLEIQRTEQGDSAMYLCASSLGEFGQGGYGYTFGSGTRLTVV.

V usage is TRBV6-6 and J usage is TRBJ1-2; TRBD1 matches at 7 bases. The J segment lost 1 base and the V segment lost 4 bases, leaving 3 bases of the junction unmatched. CDR3 length: 14 amino acids. Germline CDR1 MNHNY, CDR2 SVGAGI (reference sequence). CDR3 sequence: CASSSGQLNYGYTF. CDR3 nucleotide sequence: TGTGCCAGCAGTTCGGGACAGCTTAACTATGGCTACACCTTC.

V gene TRBV6-1 combines with J gene TRBJ1-2, with 12 nucleotides matching TRBD1. Per germline, CDR1 MNHNS and CDR2 SASEGT. Trimming cost V 5 bases and J 5 bases; bases outside gene matches: 6. The CDR3 covers 15 residues. Here the CDR3 reads CASSPRDRGLYGYTF. CDR3 bases: TGTGCCAGCAGTCCGAGGGACAGGGGGCTATATGGCTACACCTTC.

In DNA, the CDR3 is TGTGCCTGGAGTTGGAGGGAAAGGCAGCCCCAGCATTTT. Residues: CAWSWRERQPQHF. The rearrangement joins TRBV30 to TRBJ1-5; D ambiguous. This CDR3 spans 13 amino acids. The germline V gene encodes CDR1 GTSNPN and CDR2 SVGIG (reference sequence). Trimming removed 2 bases from V and 7 bases from J, with 12 bases in between.

The genes are TRBV4-2 and TRBJ2-7; D unresolved. Germline V gives CDR1 LGHNA, CDR2 YNFKEQ. V lost 4 bases to trimming and J lost 7 bases, with 14 bases between them. The CDR3 is made up of 13 amino acids. This CDR3 reads CASSPQQASEQYF. CDR3 DNA: TGTGCCAGCAGCCCCCAACAAGCTAGTGAGCAGTACTTC.

The chain is built from TRBV7-2 and TRBJ2-7; 13 nucleotides match TRBD2. Germline CDR1 and CDR2: SGHTA and FQGNSA. J gave up 4 bases and V 3 bases, and 12 bases lay outside the gene matches. There are 18 residues in the CDR3. The DNA for the CDR3 is TGTGCCAGCAGCTTTCAGTCCTTATGGACTAGCGGGAGTTACGAGCAGTACTTC. This encodes CASSFQSLWTSGSYEQYF.

J is TRBJ2-7 and V is TRBV25-1; 7 positions agree with TRBD2. The CDR3 runs to 12 residues. Germline V lookup: CDR1 MGHDK, CDR2 SYGVNS. The trim removed 6 bases at V and 4 bases at J, leaving 3 bases unmatched. CDR3 sequence reads: CASRGTTYEQYF. CDR3 sequence (DNA): TGTGCCAGCAGAGGGACTACTTACGAGCAGTACTTC.

V is TRBV18 and J is TRBJ1-1, with 8 bases matching TRBD1. The CDR3 is 16 residues long. V shed 3 bases, J shed 4 bases, and the junction held 10 bases outside the gene matches. Germline lookup yields CDR1 KGHSH and CDR2 LQKENI. The CDR3 reads CASSPFGQGAGTEAFF. CDR3 DNA: TGTGCCAGCTCACCTTTCGGACAGGGCGCAGGCACTGAAGCTTTCTTT. Full variable domain (missing parts from reference TRBV18 and TRBJ1-1): NAGVMQNPRHLVRRRGQEARLRCSPMKGHSHVYWYRQLPEEGLKFMVYLQKENIIDESGMPKERFSAEFPKEGPSILRIQQVVRGDSAAYFCASSPFGQGAGTEAFFGQGTRLTVV.

V gene TRBV19 combines with J gene TRBJ1-1; the D is unclear. The CDR3 totals 14 residues. Trimming stripped 6 bases from V and 1 base from J, with 12 bases between. Per germline, CDR1 LNHDA and CDR2 SQIVND (reference sequence). The CDR3, as DNA: TGTGCCAGTAGACCCGACGCGGGGAACACTGAAGCTTTCTTT. Its protein is CASRPDAGNTEAFF. Full variable domain (outside the CDR3, taken from reference TRBV19 and TRBJ1-1): DGGITQSPKYLFRKEGQNVTLSCEQNLNHDAMYWYRQDPGQGLRLIYYSQIVNDFQKGDIAEGYSVSREKKESFPLTVTSAQKNPTAFYLCASRPDAGNTEAFFGQGTRLTVV.

The rearrangement links TRBV6-1 to TRBJ2-5; the D is unclear. This CDR3 spans 14 amino acids. V was trimmed by 1 base and J by 4 bases, leaving 10 bases between them. The V gene's germline CDR1 is MNHNS and CDR2 SASEGT. The CDR3 here is CASSEGGLGETQYF. CDR3 sequence (DNA): TGTGCCAGCAGTGAAGGTGGGCTGGGAGAGACCCAGTACTTC.

CDR3 nucleotides: TGTGCCAGCAGGGGGGACTGGGACAGGGGACTCTCTGGGGCCAACGTCCTGACTTTC. It specifies CASRGDWDRGLSGANVLTF. This chain uses TRBV7-9 with TRBJ2-6; 10 bases are a match to TRBD1. The CDR3 length is 19 residues. CDR1 SEHNR and CDR2 FQNEAQ come from the germline V gene (reference sequence). The J segment lost 0 bases and the V segment lost 6 bases, leaving 11 bases of the junction unmatched.

The V gene is TRBV11-3, the J gene TRBJ2-1, with a tentative D call TRBD2 (5 bases). This CDR3 has 13 residues. Germline V gene data show CDR1 as SGHNT and CDR2 as YENEEA. Trimming pared 1 base from V and 9 bases from J, leaving 10 bases between. The CDR3 loop is CASSLGHEGEQFF. The DNA of the CDR3 is TGTGCCAGCAGCTTAGGACACGAGGGTGAGCAGTTCTTC.